This T cell receptor (beta chain) was identified during a study of CD8 T cells in ankylosing spondylitis. Findings and limits, study-wide: Typical of ankylosing spondylitis blood, it appeared, was a TCR beta motif of eight highly homologous variants.

It was by quantitative 5'-RACE with molecular barcodes that TCR beta libraries were made. Using its own MiXCR run on the 5' RACE reads, TCRdb lists one record per CDR3 protein. The sample shows approximately 260,000 distinct CDR3 sequences, 15% to 20% of them seen only once. Only a few counts were recorded for this clonotype. What it binds is unknown. Germline assignment: CDR1 SGHRS and CDR2 YFSETQ. The CDR3 consists of 16 residues. Trimming cost V 0 bases and J 0 bases; bases outside gene matches: 6. The receptor was isolated from a male donor with ankylosing spondylitis or in good health (not recorded which). V usage is TRBV5-1 and J usage is TRBJ2-7; 7 nucleotides agree with TRBD1. Sequences were obtained from blood, either unsorted or a sorted T cell fraction (not recorded which). The CDR3 coding sequence is TGCGCCAGCAGCTTGGGACAGGGTCATAGCTCCTACGAGCAGTACTTC. It codes for CASSLGQGHSSYEQYF.